The entry below describes one T cell receptor beta chain. Its antigen is unknown. This entry comes from a study of beta chain features in type 1 diabetes. Points from the study as a whole: Within patients, naive, central memory and Treg TCRB repertoires seemed more similar than within healthy donors.

The CDR3 extends over 14 amino acids. Trimming removed 5 bases from V and 7 bases from J, with 15 bases in between. Germline values: CDR1 SGHTA, CDR2 FQGNSA. Stem cell-like memory, regulatory, central memory and naive CD4+ cells were sorted via CD45RO/CCR7/CD25/CD127/CD95/CD27. Of the isolated RNA, all was reverse transcribed, and so the sequenced material was expressed TCRB transcripts. Assay used: immunoSEQ multiplex PCR; TCRdb lists only in-frame clones, some missing. Altogether about 360,000 clones are present, 10% to 15% being singletons, with the ten largest covering 0.015% to 0.02%. The TCR was taken from a man aged 18 to 30 in good health. J is TRBJ2-1 and V is TRBV7-2; possibly TRBD2 for D (6 bases). Sequenced sample: naive CD4+ T cells from blood. Written as DNA, the CDR3 is TGTGCCAGCAGCGCCTGGGTGGCGGGGAATGAGCAGTTCTTC. Translated: CASSAWVAGNEQFF.